Listed below are T cell receptor beta chains from one sample, sequenced in a study of T-cell reconstitution after alpha-beta-depleted transplantation in children. MiXCR was run by TCRdb on the PCR reads, yielding one entry per CDR3 protein. The repertoire consists of over 550,000 distinct CDR3 sequences, with roughly a tenth occurring once and the leading ten covering about 4.3%. Sequencing used PBMCs from the stem cell graft donor, obtained from the stem cell graft. The source is a human donor who donated a stem cell graft to a child with acute myeloid leukemia. CDR3s leave out the opening cysteine and the closing phenylalanine or tryptophan. Fields, in order: V gene, J gene, CDR3 protein.

TRBV20-1,TRBJ2-3,SARLTGGTDTQY
TRBV12-3/TRBV12-4,TRBJ2-2,ASSLAAGNTGELF
TRBV6-4,TRBJ1-2,ASSPAGQGASGLYGYT
TRBV5-6,TRBJ1-1,ASSPPGVAEAF
TRBV20-1,TRBJ1-6,SARPGQEGNSPLH
TRBV15,TRBJ2-2,ATSRDLKTGELF
TRBV6-1,TRBJ1-5,ASSPGQGADQPQH
TRBV15,TRBJ2-3,ATSRRTSGSTDTQY
TRBV7-6,TRBJ1-4,ASSSSQINEKLF
TRBV6-2/TRBV6-3,TRBJ2-7,ASSPAVRGNSYEQY
TRBV5-1,TRBJ2-2,ASAYGPGQGNTGELF
TRBV29-1,TRBJ2-1,SAGPGTSFNEQF
TRBV12-3/TRBV12-4,TRBJ2-5,ASSTRDRGLETQY
TRBV7-2,TRBJ2-5,ASSLARGSGETQY
TRBV7-3,TRBJ2-3,ASSLNLQDTQY
TRBV7-2,TRBJ1-4,ASSTDPTGKLF
TRBV6-5,TRBJ2-1,ASSSVARSSYNEQF
TRBV7-3,TRBJ2-1,ASSSGGPSYNEQF
TRBV12-3/TRBV12-4,TRBJ1-5,ASSLGVGGGQPQH
TRBV29-1,TRBJ2-3,SVEGFGTSGRWGTDTQY
TRBV10-3,TRBJ1-2,ATKTEGGRYGYT
TRBV2,TRBJ2-7,ASSEEWQSYEQY
TRBV19,TRBJ2-1,ASSKTSGSYNEQF
TRBV20-1,TRBJ1-2,SARDDGQGRGYT
TRBV12-3/TRBV12-4,TRBJ1-2,ASSLRPSDRPGGYT
TRBV7-8,TRBJ2-7,ASSFHTLTYEQY
TRBV5-6,TRBJ2-1,ASSRIVDLRGKQF
TRBV29-1,TRBJ2-5,SVAREVLETQY
TRBV27,TRBJ1-1,ASSLGGAGEAF
TRBV15,TRBJ2-3,ATSREGGVTDTQY
TRBV27,TRBJ2-7,ASSLALGSPYEQY
TRBV6-5,TRBJ2-1,ASSYSIGTSHQGEQF
TRBV4-3,TRBJ2-1,ASSDLRGHNEQF
TRBV12-3/TRBV12-4,TRBJ2-5,ASTGTSGFQETQY
TRBV20-1,TRBJ2-7,SARDYSAGPYEQY
TRBV11-2,TRBJ2-1,ASNPPGQGKEQF
TRBV30,TRBJ2-2,AWSVLGADNTGELF
TRBV11-2,TRBJ2-5,ASSPRTSGIETQY
TRBV3-1,TRBJ1-2,ASSQWTGGNYGYT
TRBV28,TRBJ1-2,ATPRDRGRDGYT
TRBV7-2,TRBJ2-7,ASSTLGLGKYEQY
TRBV25-1,TRBJ1-2,ASSETGVRGYT
TRBV20-1,TRBJ1-4,SAQAGTGEKLF
TRBV6-1,TRBJ1-1,ASSEVANTEAF
TRBV12-3/TRBV12-4,TRBJ2-1,ASSPWAGGSYNEQF
TRBV27,TRBJ2-1,ASSFATRGSNEQF